The T cell receptor beta chain described here comes from a study of shared T cell receptors in the human thymus. The protocol was immunoSEQ multiplex PCR, while the TCRdb copy is restricted to in-frame clones and leaves out a portion. The table includes roughly 660,000 clones, 88% detected once. The V gene lost 0 bases and the J gene lost 6 bases, with 15 bases spanning the gap. The CDR3 is 16 amino acids. The germline V gene has CDR1 MNHEY and CDR2 SMNVEV (reference sequence). These data were likewise used in another study, on human thymus T cells. That source notes: Corrective cardiac surgery supplied the resected thymus tissue. It looked as if thymic and blood repertoires used V and J genes in a biased way.

The receptor was derived from a boy younger than two with a congenital heart defect. The sample was thymocytes. The V call is TRBV27, the J call TRBJ2-4; a weak D match, TRBD2 (5 bases). The CDR3 DNA reads as TGTGCCAGCAGTTTATCCTCAGGCAGGACTGGAAACATTCAGTACTTC. Amino acid sequence: CASSLSSGRTGNIQYF.